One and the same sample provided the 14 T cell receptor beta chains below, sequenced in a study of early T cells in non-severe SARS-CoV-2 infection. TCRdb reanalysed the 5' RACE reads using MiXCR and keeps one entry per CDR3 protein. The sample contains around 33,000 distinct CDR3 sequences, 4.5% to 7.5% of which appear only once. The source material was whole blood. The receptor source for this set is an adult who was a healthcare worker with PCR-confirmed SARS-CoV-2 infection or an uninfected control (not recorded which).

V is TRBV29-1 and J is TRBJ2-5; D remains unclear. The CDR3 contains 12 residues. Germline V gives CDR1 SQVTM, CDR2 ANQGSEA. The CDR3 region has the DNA TGCATCGCCGCGAGAACGCAAGAGACCCAGTACTTC. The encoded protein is CIAARTQETQYF.

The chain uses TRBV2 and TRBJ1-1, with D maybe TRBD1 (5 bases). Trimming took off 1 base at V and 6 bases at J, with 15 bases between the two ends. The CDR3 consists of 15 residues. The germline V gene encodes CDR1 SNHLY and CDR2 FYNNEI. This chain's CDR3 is CASSEVRGPTAEAFF. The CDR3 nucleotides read TGTGCCAGCAGTGAAGTCCGGGGCCCCACCGCTGAAGCTTTCTTT. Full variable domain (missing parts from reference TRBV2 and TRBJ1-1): EPEVTQTPSHQVTQMGQEVILRCVPISNHLYFYWYRQILGQKVEFLVSFYNNEISEKSEIFDDQFSVERPDGSNFTLKIRSTKLEDSAMYFCASSEVRGPTAEAFFGQGTRLTVV.

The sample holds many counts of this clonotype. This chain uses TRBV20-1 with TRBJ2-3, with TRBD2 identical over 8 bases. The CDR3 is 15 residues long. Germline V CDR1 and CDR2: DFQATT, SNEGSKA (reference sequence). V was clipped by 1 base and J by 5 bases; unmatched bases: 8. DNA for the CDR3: TGCAGTGCTAGAGGAGCGAGCGGGGGTCGAGATACGCAGTATTTT. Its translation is CSARGASGGRDTQYF.

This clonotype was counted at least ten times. The CDR3 DNA is TGCGCCAGCAGTCCCCGGGACGGCCGGGCCGGGGAGCTGTTTTTT. This codes for CASSPRDGRAGELFF. The V gene is TRBV10-2, the J gene TRBJ2-2; D is tentatively TRBD1 or TRBD2 (5 bases each). CDR1 is WSHSY, CDR2 SAAADI, per germline. CDR3 length: 15 amino acids. With 5 bases removed from V and 6 bases from J, the gap between germline ends came to 16 bases.

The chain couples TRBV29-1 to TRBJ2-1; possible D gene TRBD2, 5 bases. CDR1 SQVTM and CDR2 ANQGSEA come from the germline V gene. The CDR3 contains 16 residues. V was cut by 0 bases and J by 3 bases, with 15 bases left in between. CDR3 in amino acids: CSVEDRGGYSYNEQFF. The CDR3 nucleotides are TGCAGCGTTGAAGATCGAGGCGGGTACAGCTACAATGAGCAGTTCTTC.

Here the CDR3 DNA reads TGTGCCAGTAGTAACCCAAGAGGAACAGATACGCAGTATTTT. Translation gives CASSNPRGTDTQYF. The rearrangement uses TRBV19 and TRBJ2-3; D ambiguous. V was clipped by 4 bases and J by 3 bases, with 11 bases between them. Germline V gene sequence: CDR1 LNHDA, CDR2 SQIVND (reference sequence). This CDR3 has 14 amino acids.

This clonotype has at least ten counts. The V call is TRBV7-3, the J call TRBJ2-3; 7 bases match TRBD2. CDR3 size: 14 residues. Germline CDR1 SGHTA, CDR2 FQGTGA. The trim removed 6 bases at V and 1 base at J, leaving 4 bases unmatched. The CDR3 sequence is CASSSSGGTDTQYF. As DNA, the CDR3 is TGTGCCAGCAGTTCCAGCGGGGGCACAGATACGCAGTATTTT.

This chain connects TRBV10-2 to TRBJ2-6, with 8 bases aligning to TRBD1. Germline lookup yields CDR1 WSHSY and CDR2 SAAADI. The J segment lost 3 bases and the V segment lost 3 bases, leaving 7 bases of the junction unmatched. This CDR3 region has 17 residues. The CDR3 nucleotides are TGCGCCAGCAGTGAATGGCAGGGGGCTCGTGGGGCCAACGTCCTGACTTTC. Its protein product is CASSEWQGARGANVLTF.

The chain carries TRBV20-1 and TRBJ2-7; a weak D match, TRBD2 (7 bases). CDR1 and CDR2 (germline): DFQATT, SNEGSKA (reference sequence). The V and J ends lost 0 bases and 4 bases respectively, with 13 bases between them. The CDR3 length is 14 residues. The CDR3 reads CSAREAKGGYEQYF. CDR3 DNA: TGCAGTGCTAGAGAGGCTAAGGGGGGGTACGAGCAGTACTTC.

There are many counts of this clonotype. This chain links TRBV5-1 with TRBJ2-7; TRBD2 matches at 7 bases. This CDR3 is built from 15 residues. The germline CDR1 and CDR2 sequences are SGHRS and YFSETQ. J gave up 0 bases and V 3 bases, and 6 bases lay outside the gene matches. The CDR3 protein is CASSSERGLSYEQYF. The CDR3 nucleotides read TGCGCCAGCAGCTCCGAGCGGGGCCTCTCCTACGAGCAGTACTTC.

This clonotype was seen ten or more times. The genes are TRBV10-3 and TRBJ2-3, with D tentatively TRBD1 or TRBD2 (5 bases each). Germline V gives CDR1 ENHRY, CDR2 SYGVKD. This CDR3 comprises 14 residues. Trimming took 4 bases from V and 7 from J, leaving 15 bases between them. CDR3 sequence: CAISVSRGRHTQYF. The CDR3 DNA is TGTGCCATCAGTGTAAGTCGGGGCCGGCATACGCAGTATTTT.

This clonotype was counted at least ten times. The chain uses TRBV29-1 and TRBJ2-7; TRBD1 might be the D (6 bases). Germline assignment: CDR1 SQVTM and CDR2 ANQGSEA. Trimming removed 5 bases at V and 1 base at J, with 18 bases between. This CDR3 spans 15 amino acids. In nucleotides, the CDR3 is TGCAGCGTTAGACACTCTGGACAGCCTTCCTACGAGCAGTACTTC. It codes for CSVRHSGQPSYEQYF.

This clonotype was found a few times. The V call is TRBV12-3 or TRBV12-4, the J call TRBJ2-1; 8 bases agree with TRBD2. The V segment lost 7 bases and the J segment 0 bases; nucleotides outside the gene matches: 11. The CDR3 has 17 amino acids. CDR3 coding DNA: TGTGCCAGCACCCCCGATTCGGGGGGGAGCTCCTACAATGAGCAGTTCTTC. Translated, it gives CASTPDSGGSSYNEQFF.

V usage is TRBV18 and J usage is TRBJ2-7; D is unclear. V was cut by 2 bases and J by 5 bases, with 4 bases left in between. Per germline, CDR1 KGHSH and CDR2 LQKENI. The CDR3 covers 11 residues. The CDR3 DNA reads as TGTGCCAGCTCACCAAAGGACGAGCAGTACTTC. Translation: CASSPKDEQYF.